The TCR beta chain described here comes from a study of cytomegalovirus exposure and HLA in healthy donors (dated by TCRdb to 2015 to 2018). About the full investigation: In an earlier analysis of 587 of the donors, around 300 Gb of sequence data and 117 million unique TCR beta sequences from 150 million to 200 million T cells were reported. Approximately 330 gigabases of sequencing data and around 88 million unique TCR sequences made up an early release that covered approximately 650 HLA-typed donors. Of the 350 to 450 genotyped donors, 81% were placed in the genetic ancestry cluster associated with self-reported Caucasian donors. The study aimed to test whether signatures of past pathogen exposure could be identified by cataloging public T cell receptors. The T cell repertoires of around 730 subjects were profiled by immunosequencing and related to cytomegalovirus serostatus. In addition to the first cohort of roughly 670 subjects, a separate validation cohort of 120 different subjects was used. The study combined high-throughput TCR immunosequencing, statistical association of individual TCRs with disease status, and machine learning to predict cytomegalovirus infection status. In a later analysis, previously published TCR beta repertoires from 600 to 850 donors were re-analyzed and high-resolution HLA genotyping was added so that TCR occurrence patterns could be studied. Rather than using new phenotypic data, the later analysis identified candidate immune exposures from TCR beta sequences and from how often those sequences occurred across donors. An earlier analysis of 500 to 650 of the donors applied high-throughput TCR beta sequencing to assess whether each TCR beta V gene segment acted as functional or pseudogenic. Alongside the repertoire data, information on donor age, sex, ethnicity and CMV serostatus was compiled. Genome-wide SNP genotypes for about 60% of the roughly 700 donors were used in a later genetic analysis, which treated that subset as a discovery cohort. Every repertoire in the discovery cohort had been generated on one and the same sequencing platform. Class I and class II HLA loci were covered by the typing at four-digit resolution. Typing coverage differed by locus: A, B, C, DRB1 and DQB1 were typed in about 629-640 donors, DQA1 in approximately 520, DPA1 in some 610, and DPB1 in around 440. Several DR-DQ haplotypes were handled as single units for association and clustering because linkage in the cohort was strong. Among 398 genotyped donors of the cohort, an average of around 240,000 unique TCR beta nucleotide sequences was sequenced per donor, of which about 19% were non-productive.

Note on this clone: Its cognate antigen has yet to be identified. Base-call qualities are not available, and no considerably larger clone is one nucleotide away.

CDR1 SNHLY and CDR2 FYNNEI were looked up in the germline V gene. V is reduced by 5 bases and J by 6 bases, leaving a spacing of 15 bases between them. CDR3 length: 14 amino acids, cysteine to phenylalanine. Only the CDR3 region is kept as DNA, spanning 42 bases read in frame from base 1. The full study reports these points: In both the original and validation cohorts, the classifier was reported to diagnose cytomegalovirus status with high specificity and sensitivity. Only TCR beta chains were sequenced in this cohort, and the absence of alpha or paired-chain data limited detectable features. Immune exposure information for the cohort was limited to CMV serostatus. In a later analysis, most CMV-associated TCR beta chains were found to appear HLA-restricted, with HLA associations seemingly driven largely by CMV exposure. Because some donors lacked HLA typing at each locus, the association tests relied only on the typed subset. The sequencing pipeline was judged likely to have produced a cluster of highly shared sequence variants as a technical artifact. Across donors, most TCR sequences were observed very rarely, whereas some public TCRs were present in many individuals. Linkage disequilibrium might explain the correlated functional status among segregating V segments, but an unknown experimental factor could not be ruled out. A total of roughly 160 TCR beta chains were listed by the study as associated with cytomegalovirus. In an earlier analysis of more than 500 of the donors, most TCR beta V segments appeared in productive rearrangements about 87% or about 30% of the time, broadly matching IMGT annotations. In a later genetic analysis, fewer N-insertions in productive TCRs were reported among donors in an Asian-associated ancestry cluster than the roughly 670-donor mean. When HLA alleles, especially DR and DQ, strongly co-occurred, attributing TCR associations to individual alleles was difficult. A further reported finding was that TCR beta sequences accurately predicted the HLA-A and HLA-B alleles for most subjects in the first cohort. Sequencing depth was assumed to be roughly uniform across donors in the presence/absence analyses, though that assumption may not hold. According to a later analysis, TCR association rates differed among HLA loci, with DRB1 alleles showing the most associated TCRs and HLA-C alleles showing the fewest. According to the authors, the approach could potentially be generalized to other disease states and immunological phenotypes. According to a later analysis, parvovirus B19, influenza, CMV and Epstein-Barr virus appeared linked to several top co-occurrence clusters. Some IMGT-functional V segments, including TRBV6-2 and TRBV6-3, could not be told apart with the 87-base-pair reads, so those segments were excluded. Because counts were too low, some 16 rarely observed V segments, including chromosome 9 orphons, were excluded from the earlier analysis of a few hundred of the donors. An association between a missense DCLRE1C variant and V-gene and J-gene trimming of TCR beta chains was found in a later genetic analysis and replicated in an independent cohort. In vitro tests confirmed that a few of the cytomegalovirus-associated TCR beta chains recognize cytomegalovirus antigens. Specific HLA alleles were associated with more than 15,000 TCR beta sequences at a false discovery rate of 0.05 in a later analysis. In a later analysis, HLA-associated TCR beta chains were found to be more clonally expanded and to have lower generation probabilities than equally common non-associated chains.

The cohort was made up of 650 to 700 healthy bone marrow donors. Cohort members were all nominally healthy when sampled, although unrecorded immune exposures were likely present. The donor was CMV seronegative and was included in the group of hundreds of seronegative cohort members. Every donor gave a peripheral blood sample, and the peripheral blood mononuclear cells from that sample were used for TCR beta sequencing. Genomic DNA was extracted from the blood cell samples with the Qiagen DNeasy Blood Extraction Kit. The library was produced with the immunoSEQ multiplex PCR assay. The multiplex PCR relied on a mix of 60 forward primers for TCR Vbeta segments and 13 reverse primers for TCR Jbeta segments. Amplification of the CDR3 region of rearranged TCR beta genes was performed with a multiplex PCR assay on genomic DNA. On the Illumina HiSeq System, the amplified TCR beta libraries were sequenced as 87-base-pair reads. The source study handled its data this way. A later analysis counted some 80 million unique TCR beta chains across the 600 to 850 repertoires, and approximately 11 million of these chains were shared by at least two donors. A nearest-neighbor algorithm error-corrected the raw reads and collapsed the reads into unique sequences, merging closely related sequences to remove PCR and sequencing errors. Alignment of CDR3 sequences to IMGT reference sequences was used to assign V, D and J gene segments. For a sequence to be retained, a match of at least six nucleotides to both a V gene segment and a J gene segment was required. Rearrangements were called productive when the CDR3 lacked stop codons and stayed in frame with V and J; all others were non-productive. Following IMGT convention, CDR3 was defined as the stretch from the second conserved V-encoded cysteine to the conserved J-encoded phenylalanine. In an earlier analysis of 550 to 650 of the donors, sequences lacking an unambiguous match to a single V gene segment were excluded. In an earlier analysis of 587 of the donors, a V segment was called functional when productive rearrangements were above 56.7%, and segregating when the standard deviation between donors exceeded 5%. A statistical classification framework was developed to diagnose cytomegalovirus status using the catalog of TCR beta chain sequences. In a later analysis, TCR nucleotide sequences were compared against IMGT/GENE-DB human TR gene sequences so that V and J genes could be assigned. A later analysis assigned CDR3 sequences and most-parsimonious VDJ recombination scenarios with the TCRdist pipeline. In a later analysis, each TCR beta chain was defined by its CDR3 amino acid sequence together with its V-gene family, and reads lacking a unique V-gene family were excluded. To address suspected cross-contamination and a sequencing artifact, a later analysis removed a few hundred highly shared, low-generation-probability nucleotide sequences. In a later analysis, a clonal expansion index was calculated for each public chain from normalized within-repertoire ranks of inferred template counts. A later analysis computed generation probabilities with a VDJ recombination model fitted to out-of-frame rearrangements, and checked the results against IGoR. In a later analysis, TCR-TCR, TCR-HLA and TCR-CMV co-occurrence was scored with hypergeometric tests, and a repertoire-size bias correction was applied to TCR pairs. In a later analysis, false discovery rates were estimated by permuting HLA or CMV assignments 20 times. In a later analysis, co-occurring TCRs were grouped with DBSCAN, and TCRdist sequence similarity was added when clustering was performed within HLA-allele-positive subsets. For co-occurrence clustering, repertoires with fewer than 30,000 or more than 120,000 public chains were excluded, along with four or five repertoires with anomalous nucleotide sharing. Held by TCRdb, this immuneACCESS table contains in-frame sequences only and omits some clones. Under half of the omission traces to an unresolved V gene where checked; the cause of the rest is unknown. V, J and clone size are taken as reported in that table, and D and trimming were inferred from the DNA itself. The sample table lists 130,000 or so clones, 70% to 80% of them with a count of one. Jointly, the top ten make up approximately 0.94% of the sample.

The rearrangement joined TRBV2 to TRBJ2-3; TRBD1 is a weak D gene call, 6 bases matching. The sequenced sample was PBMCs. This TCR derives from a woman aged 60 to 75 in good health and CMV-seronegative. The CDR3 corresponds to CASSRSNRGDTQYF. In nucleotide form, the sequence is TGTGCCAGCAGTCGTTCTAATAGGGGGGATACGCAGTATTTT.